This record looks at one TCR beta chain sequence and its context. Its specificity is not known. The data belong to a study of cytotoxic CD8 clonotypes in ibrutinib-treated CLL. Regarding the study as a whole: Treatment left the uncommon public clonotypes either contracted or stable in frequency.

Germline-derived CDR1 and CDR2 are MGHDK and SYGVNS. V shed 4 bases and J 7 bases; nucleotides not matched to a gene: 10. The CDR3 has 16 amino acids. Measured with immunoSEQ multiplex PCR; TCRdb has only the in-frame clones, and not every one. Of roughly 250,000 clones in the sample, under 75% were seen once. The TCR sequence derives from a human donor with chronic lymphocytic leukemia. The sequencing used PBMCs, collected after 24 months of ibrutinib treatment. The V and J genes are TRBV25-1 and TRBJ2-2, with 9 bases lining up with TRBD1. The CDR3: CASSAPVGQGFGELFF. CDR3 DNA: TGTGCCAGCAGTGCCCCCGTAGGACAGGGGTTCGGGGAGCTGTTTTTT.